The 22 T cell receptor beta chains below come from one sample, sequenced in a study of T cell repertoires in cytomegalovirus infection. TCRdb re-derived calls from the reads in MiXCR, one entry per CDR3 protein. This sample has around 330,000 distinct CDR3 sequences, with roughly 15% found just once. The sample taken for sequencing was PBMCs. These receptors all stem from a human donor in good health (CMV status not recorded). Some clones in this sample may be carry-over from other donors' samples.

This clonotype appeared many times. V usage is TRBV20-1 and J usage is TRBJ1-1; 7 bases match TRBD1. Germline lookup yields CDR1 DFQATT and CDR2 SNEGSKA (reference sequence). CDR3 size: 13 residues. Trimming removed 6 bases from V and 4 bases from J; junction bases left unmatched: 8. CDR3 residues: CSAQTGYGTEAFF. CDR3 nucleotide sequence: TGCAGTGCGCAGACAGGGTACGGCACTGAAGCTTTCTTT.

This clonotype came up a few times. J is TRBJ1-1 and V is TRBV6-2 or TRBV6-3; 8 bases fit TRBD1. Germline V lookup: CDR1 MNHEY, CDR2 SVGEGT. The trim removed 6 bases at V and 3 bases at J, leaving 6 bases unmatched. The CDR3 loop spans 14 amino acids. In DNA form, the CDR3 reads TGTGCCAGCAGAGACAGGGGTCGGGACACTGAAGCTTTCTTT. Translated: CASRDRGRDTEAFF.

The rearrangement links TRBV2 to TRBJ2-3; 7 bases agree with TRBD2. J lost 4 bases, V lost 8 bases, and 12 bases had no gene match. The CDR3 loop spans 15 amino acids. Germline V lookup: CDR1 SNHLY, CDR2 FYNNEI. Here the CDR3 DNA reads TGTGCCAGCCGGGACGGCGGGGGTTTATCAGATACGCAGTATTTT. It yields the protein CASRDGGGLSDTQYF.

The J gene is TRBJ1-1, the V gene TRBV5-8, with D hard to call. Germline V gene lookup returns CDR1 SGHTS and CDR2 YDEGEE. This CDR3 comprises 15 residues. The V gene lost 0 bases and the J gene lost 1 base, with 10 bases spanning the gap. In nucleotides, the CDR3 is TGTGCCAGCAGCTTGGGGTCGACACCGAACACTGAAGCTTTCTTT. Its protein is CASSLGSTPNTEAFF.

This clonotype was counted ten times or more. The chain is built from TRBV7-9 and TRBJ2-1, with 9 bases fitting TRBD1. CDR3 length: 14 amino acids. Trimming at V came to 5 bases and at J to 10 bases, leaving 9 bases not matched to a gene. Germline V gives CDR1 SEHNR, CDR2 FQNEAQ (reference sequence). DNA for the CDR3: TGTGCCAGCAGCACCCGACAGGGGGGCGGCGAGCAGTTCTTC. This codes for CASSTRQGGGEQFF.

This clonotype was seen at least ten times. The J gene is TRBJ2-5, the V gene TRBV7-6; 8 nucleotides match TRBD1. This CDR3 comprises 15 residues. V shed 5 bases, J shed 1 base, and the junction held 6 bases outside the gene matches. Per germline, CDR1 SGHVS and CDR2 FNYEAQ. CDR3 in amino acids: CASSKITGGQETQYF. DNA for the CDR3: TGTGCCAGCAGCAAAATAACAGGGGGCCAAGAGACCCAGTACTTC.

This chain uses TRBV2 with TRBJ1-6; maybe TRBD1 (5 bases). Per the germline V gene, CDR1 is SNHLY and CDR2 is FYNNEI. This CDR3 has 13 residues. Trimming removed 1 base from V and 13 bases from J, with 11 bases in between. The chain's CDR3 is CASSEEGTLPLHF. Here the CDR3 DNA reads TGTGCCAGCAGTGAAGAAGGGACCCTCCCCCTCCACTTT. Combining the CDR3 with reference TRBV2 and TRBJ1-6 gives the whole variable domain EPEVTQTPSHQVTQMGQEVILRCVPISNHLYFYWYRQILGQKVEFLVSFYNNEISEKSEIFDDQFSVERPDGSNFTLKIRSTKLEDSAMYFCASSEEGTLPLHFGNGTRLTVT.

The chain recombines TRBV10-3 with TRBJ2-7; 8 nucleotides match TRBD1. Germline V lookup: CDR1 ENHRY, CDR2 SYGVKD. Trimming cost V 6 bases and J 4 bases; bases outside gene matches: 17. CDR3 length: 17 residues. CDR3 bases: TGTGCCATCAGGGAAGCCGAGGGCAGGGGGCCCCGTTACGAGCAGTACTTC. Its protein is CAIREAEGRGPRYEQYF.

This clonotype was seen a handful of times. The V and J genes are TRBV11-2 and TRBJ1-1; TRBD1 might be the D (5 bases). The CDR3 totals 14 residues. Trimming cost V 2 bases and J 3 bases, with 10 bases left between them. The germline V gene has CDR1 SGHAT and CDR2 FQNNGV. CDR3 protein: CASSLRGEDTEAFF. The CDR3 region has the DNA TGTGCCAGCAGCTTAAGGGGTGAAGACACTGAAGCTTTCTTT.

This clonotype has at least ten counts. In DNA, the CDR3 is TGTGCCAGCAGCCCATTCCTGGGGAGCTATGGCTACACCTTC. Protein product: CASSPFLGSYGYTF. The chain employs TRBV7-2 and TRBJ1-2, with D unclear. The CDR3 is 14 residues long. CDR1 is SGHTA, CDR2 FQGNSA, per germline. V was shortened by 5 bases and J by 4 bases, with 14 bases between the two germline ends. Combining the CDR3 with reference TRBV7-2 and TRBJ1-2 gives the whole variable domain GAGVSQSPSNKVTEKGKDVELRCDPISGHTALYWYRQSLGQGLEFLIYFQGNSAPDKSGLPSDRFSAERTGGSVSTLTIQRTQQEDSAVYLCASSPFLGSYGYTFGSGTRLTVV.

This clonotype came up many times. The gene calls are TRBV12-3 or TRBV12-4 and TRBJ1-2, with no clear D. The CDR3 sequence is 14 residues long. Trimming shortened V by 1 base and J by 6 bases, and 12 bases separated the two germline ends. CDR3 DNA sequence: TGTGCCAGCAGTTTAGGAGGACGTGGACATGGCTACACCTTC. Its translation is CASSLGGRGHGYTF.

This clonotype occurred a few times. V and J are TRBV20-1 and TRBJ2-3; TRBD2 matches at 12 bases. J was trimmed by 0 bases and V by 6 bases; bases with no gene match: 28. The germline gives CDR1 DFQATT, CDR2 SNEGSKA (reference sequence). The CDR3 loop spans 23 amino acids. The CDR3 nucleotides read TGCAGTGCAAACAGGTGGTACTTGGATACGGGACTAGCGGGTCGTCCTAGCACAGATACGCAGTATTTT. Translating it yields CSANRWYLDTGLAGRPSTDTQYF.

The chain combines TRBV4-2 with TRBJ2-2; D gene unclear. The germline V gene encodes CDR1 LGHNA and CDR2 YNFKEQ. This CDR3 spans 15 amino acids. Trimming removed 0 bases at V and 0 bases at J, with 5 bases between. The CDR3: CASSQEITNTGELFF. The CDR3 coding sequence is TGTGCCAGCAGCCAAGAGATAACGAACACCGGGGAGCTGTTTTTT.

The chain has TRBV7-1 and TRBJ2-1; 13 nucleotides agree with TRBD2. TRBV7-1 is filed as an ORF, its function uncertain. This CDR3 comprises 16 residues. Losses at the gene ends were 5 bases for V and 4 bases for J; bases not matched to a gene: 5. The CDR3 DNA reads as TGTGCCAGCAGCCCAAAGGGACTAGCGGGGTACAATGAGCAGTTCTTC. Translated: CASSPKGLAGYNEQFF.

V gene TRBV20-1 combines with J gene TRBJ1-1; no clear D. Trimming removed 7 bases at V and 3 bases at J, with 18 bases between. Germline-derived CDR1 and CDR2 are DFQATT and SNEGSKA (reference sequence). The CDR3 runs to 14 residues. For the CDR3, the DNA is TGCAGTGTTAGCGGTAGGAGGCAATACACTGAAGCTTTCTTT. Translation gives CSVSGRRQYTEAFF.

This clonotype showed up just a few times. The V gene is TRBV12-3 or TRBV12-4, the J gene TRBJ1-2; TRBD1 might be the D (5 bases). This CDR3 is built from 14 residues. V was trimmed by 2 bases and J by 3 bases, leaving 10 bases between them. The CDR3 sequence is CASSLTPRDYGYTF. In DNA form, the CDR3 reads TGTGCCAGCAGTTTAACGCCCAGGGACTATGGCTACACCTTC.

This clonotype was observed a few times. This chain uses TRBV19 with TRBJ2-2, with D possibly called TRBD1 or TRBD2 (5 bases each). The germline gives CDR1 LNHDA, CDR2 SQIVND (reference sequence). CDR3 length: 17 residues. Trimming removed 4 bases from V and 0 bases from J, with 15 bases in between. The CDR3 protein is CASSTAWGSANTGELFF. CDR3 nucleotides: TGTGCCAGTAGTACGGCATGGGGGAGCGCGAACACCGGGGAGCTGTTTTTT. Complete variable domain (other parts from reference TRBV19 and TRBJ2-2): DGGITQSPKYLFRKEGQNVTLSCEQNLNHDAMYWYRQDPGQGLRLIYYSQIVNDFQKGDIAEGYSVSREKKESFPLTVTSAQKNPTAFYLCASSTAWGSANTGELFFGEGSRLTVL.

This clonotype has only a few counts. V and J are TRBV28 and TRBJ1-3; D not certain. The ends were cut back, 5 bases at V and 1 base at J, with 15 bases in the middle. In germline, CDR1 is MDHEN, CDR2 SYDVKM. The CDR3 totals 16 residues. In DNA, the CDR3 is TGTGCCAGCAGTCCAACGCCGTTCGGTTCTGGAAACACCATATATTTT. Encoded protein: CASSPTPFGSGNTIYF.

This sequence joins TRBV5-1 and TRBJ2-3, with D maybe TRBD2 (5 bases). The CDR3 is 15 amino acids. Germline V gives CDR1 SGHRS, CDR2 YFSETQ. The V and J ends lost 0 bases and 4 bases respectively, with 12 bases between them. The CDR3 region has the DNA TGCGCCAGCAGCTTGGCTTCGGGGTCGGCAGATACGCAGTATTTT. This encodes CASSLASGSADTQYF.

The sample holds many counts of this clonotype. CDR3 nucleotide sequence: TGTGCCAGCAGCTTTGCGGGGAACTCCTACGAGCAGTACTTC. Encoded protein: CASSFAGNSYEQYF. This chain uses TRBV7-2 with TRBJ2-7, with a tentative D call TRBD2 (6 bases). Between the trimmed V and J ends, which lost 3 bases and 0 bases, there was a span of 9 bases. The CDR3 is 14 residues long. Germline CDR1 is SGHTA and CDR2 is FQGNSA.

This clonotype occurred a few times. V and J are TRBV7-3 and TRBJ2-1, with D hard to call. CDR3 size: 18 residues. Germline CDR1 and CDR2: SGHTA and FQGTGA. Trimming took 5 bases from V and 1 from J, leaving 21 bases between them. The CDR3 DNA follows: TGTGCCAGCAGCCGGGTTGGGGTTAAGGGATCATCCTACAATGAGCAGTTCTTC. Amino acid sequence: CASSRVGVKGSSYNEQFF.

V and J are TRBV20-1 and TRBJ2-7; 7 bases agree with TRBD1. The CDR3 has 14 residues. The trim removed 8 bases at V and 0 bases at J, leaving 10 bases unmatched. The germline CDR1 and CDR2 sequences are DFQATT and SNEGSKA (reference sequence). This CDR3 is CSTGRTGGSYEQYF. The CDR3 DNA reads TGCAGTACTGGAAGGACAGGTGGCTCCTACGAGCAGTACTTC.